The source of this T cell receptor beta chain is a study of T-cell reconstitution after alpha-beta-depleted transplantation in children. In its sample, this clonotype was seen many times. Unique molecular identifiers were incorporated during preparation of the TCRbeta library. TCRdb ran MiXCR on the PCR reads and lists one entry per CDR3 protein. The sample shows under 300,000 distinct CDR3 sequences, around 8.9% of them seen only once. The source material was PBMCs from the stem cell graft donor, sampled from the stem cell graft. This sequence originates from a human donor who donated a stem cell graft to a child with SCID.

The CDR3, as DNA: TGTGCCAGCAGCTTGCGCAGCGGGGTGACAGATACGCAGTATTTT. Its protein is CASSLRSGVTDTQYF. J is TRBJ2-3 and V is TRBV5-5; TRBD2 matches 7 bases. Germline CDR1 SGHKS, CDR2 YYEKEE (reference sequence). V shed 1 base, J shed 3 bases, and the junction held 5 bases outside the gene matches. The length of the CDR3 is 15 residues. The complete variable domain, with remaining parts taken from reference TRBV5-5 and TRBJ2-3, reads DAGVTQSPTHLIKTRGQQVTLRCSPISGHKSVSWYQQVLGQGPQFIFQYYEKEERGRGNFPDRFSARQFPNYSSELNVNALLLGDSALYLCASSLRSGVTDTQYFGPGTRLTVL.